This paragraph reports one T cell receptor (beta chain). Its antigen is undetermined. The data originate from a study of OX40 agonist ivuxolimab in advanced cancers. About the research overall: Head and neck, renal cell, melanoma or hepatocellular carcinoma were the cancers that dose-escalation patients had.

Measured with immunoSEQ multiplex PCR; TCRdb has only the in-frame clones, and not every one. There are 70,000 to 95,000 clones in the sample; over 75% occur only once, and 6.2% lies in the top ten. General study points: Some patients without response likewise showed low normalized clonal expansion.

Sample: CD4+ or CD8+ T cells sorted from blood, taken in a trial of the OX40 agonist ivuxolimab. The TCR originated in an adult with an advanced solid tumor such as melanoma, head and neck, liver or kidney cancer.

Written as DNA, the CDR3 is TGTGCCAGCAGCCCAAGCCAGGGGGTCACTGAAGCTTTCTTT. It codes for CASSPSQGVTEAFF. The chain uses TRBV7-9 and TRBJ1-1, with 7 bases lining up with TRBD1. CDR3 length equals 14 residues. The V segment lost 5 bases and the J segment 4 bases; nucleotides outside the gene matches: 7. In germline, CDR1 is SEHNR, CDR2 FQNEAQ (reference sequence).